The T cell receptor beta chain under discussion was sequenced for a study of cytomegalovirus exposure and HLA in healthy donors. The PCR employed 60 Vbeta primers together with 13 Jbeta primers. Sequenced by immunoSEQ multiplex PCR; TCRdb stores in-frame clones only, minus some. The table records hundreds of thousands of clones, 65% to 80% of them present only once. Each donor's status was that of a healthy bone marrow donor. Study-level findings and limits: Some 16,000 TCR beta sequences were associated with HLA alleles at 0.05 false discovery rate in a later analysis.

Worth noting for this clone: The antigen remains undetermined.

This TCR came from a man aged 35-49 years in good health and CMV-seronegative. Sequenced input: PBMCs.

CDR3 DNA sequence: TGCGCCAGCAGTCCCCCGGGACTATCCTACGAGCAGTACTTC. It encodes CASSPPGLSYEQYF. The chain uses TRBV23-1 and TRBJ2-7; 7 bases line up with TRBD2. TRBV23-1 is reported as an ORF; its role is uncertain. The V and J ends lost 4 bases and 1 base, in that order; junction bases with no gene match: 4. The CDR3 spans 14 residues.